This T cell receptor (beta chain) appears in the sequencing data of a study of T cells in Graves' hyperthyroidism and ophthalmopathy (dated by TCRdb to the late 2010s). As for the study more broadly: Peripheral blood was sampled at the time of initial diagnosis, prior to any treatment. To identify TCR V-J signatures that set the groups apart, the researchers used a discovery cohort of 100 patients, made up of under 50 with Graves' ophthalmopathy and some 60 with stable Graves' hyperthyroidism. An independent validation cohort of some 18 hyperthyroidism patients and roughly 16 patients who later progressed to ophthalmopathy tested prospective prediction of ophthalmopathy. For training and testing, the 100 or so patients in the discovery cohort were randomly divided in a 7:3 ratio. In about six Graves' hyperthyroidism patients, the study also compared T-cell repertoires from thyroid tissue with T-cell repertoires from blood. After sampling, hyperthyroidism patients received methimazole starting at 30 mg daily, and ophthalmopathy patients received high-dose intravenous methylprednisolone. According to the paper, TCR Vbeta CDR3 sequencing was carried out on approximately 140 peripheral blood samples, which came from 40 to 45 ophthalmopathy, roughly 75 hyperthyroidism and about 17 progressor patients. What the work shows at the level of the full study, not this receptor alone: During validation, the model predicted progression to ophthalmopathy a median of around six months ahead of onset, with just under 71% sensitivity and 72.22% specificity. A 13 V-J signature model separated ophthalmopathy from stable hyperthyroidism, with approximately 87% sensitivity and 81.08% specificity in cross-validation and 80%/75% in testing. Sample size was not statistically predetermined, and blinding of investigators to group allocation was not performed. Blood samples also contained most of the expanded thyroid clonotypes (frequency above 0.001), which suggests that blood repertoires may reflect thyroid immune responses.

The hyperthyroidism patients were between 18 and 65 years old and newly diagnosed, with a disease duration of less than 2 months. Any patient with an uncontrolled infection, another autoimmune disease, pregnancy or lactation was excluded. Diagnoses were based on clinical symptoms, serum thyroxine and TRAb, thyroid ultrasound and orbital computed tomography. Blood from progressor patients was collected at the time of first diagnosis with hyperthyroidism, before any ophthalmopathy symptoms had appeared. Ficoll-Paque density gradient centrifugation was used to isolate PBMCs from about 9 ml of fresh peripheral blood. Progressor patients were first diagnosed with Graves' hyperthyroidism and then developed ophthalmopathy during follow-up. Total RNA was extracted using Trizol reagent, and RNA quality was assessed on an Agilent 2100 Bioanalyzer. The TCR beta CDR3 regions were amplified from RNA transcripts. The TCR CDR3 was subjected to a first round of RT-PCR using the HTBI primer set and the Qiagen OneStep RT-PCR kit. The libraries were constructed in a second round of multiplex PCR and then size-selected and purified. Libraries were sequenced paired-end with 100 bp reads on an Illumina HiSeq2000. On the study's bioinformatics: SOAPnuke was used to process the raw data, with reads discarded if the reads contained adapters or uncalled bases, had a mean Phred below 15, or lacked an exact constant-primer or identifier match. High-quality paired reads were merged using COPE v1.2.5, and each unique nucleotide sequence was defined as a clonotype. MiTCR v1.1 was used to align the clonotypes against IMGT TRBV, TRBD and TRBJ reference segments. The analysis was restricted to V-J combinations with a frequency above 0.0001, which together covered just over 99% of the repertoires. The TCS score was defined as the ratio of F50 (clonal expansion) to E x V (chaos), calculated using BLOSUM62-based TCRdist between CDR3 peptides within each V-J. Welch's t-statistics and random forest reduced roughly 530 V-J features to about 12, which were used in a naive Bayes classifier (R e1071). The raw public data were reprocessed by TCRdb itself: fastp quality trimming at Q25, MiXCR clonotype calling, in-frame beta chains only. Each entry is one CDR3 protein sequence, shown with its most common DNA and genes. TCRdb's processing, not the authors' own work, is the source of the V and J calls. This sample is represented by about 380,000 distinct CDR3 sequences; roughly 13% of them were singletons. Less than 25% of the sample goes to the ten largest clones.

This clonotype was seen many times. Its antigen remains undetermined. No qualities accompany the bases; no much larger clone lies one base away. Trimming takes 4 bases from V and 4 bases from J, and the germline ends sit 21 bases apart. Inclusive of the bounding cysteine and phenylalanine, the CDR3 is 17 residues long. The kept DNA is CDR3 alone, 51 bases in frame from the first base. The germline V gene (reference sequence) gives CDR1 as SEHNR and CDR2 as FQNEAQ. This chain joins TRBV7-9 to TRBJ2-3; TRBD1 might be the D gene, on 5 matching bases. The clonotype was recovered from a man aged 25 to 45 with Graves' hyperthyroidism that later progressed to Graves' ophthalmopathy. Sequenced sample: blood. The DNA is as follows: TGTGCCAGCAGCTCAGCCAAAGCGCGACAGTTCGCAGATACGCAGTATTTT. Its product reads: CASSSAKARQFADTQYF.